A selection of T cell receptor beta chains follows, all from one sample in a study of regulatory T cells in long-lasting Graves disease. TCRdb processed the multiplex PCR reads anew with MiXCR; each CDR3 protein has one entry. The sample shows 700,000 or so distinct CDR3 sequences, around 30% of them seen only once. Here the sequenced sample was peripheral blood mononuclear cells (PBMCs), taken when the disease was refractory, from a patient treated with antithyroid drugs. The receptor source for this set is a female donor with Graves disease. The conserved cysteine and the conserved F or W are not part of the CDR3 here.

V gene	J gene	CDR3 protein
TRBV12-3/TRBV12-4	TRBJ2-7	ASSLSGAPEQY
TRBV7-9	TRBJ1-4	ASSPQGVTNEKLF
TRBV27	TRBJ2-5	ASRLRGGGTQY
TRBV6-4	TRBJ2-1	ASSDAGLAGDYNEQF
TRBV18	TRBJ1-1	ASSPLPVVGGTEAF
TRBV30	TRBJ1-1	AWSVVDPKAF
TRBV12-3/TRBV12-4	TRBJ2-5	ASSWGTDQETQY
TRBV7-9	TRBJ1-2	ASSSINYGYT
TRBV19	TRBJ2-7	ASSNDRGHYEQY
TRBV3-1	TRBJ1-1	ASRNDRVAF
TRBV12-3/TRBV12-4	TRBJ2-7	ASSPDRGRAY
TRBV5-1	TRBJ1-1	ASSLTGETEAF
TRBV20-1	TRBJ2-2	SAGTSGRRSNGELF
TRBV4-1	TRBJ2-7	ASSYAPSGVVSEQY
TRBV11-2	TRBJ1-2	ASRMDSYGYT
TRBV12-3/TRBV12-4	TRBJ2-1	ASRPGQIINEQF
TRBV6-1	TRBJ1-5	ASTRGTAERQPQH
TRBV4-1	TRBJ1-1	ASSRGQQGAAF
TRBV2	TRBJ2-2	ASSGLMNSVAGELF
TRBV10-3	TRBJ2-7	AISEGTGGTYEQY
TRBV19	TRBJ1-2	ASSILEAGSGGYT
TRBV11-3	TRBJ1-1	ASSSSRGRDTEAF
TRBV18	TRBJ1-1	ASSPLMTGRNTEAF
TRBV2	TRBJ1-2	ASLQGGAGSYT
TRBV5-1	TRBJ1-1	ASSARTGGKRYTEAF
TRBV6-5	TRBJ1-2	ASSYPGQGDGYT
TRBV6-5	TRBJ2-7	ASSYSLAGTAAYEQY
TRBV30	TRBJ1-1	AWSANNRGPEAF
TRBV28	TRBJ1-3	ASSQHRGSGNTIY
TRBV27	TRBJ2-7	ASSLSEGSVYEQY
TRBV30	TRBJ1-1	AWSDSPNTEAF
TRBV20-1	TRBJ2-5	SAGRTSGTQETQY
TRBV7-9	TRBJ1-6	ASSLSGGTANSPLH
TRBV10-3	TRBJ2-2	AISDDTGELF
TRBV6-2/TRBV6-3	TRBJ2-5	ASSYNQETQY
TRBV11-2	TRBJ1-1	ASSLVGMGFPNTEAF
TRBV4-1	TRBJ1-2	ASSQEDRSNYGYT
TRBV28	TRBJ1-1	ASITGVNTEAF
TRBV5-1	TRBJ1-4	ASIVGPATNEKLF
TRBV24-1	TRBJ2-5	ATSDWRETQY
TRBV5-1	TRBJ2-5	ASSPGVEETQY
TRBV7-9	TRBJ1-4	ASSLLGEEKLF
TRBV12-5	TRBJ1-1	ASGLVIGTVNTEAF
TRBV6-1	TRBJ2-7	ASSDGTDYEQY
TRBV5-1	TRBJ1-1	ASSVQGKNTEAF
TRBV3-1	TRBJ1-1	ASSQATGNTEAF
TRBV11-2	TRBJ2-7	ASRSLRGRSSSYEQY
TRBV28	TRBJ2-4	ASSDRTGTKNIQY
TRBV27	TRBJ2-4	ASSFRTGQNIQY
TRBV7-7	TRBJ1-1	ASSSGTNTEAF
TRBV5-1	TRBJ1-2	ASSFPDDGCT
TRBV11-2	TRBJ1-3	ASSQGNTIY
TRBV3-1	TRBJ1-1	ASSNEPPGTTEAF
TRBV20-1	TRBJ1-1	SANDRGRAGTEAF